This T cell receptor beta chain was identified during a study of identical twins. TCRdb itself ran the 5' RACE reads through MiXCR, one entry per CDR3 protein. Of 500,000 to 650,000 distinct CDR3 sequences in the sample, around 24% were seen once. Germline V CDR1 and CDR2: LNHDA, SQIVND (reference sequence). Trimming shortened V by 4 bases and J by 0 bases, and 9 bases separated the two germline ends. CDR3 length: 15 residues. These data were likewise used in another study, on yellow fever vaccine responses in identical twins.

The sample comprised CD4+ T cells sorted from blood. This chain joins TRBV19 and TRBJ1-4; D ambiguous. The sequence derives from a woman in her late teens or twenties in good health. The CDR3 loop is CASSTWLATNEKLFF. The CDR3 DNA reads TGTGCCAGTAGTACCTGGCTTGCAACTAATGAAAAACTGTTTTTT.